This entry lists 4 T cell receptor beta chains sequenced from one sample in a study of blood T cell repertoires in COVID-19. Repertoires were generated with immunoSEQ multiplex PCR, while TCRdb's copy carries only in-frame clones and drops some. Among a few hundred thousand clones listed, around 91% were seen once. The sample taken for sequencing was PBMCs or T cells enriched from blood (not recorded which). The receptor set was obtained from a young man who had recovered from COVID-19.

This clone was counted only a few times. This sequence joins TRBV19 and TRBJ1-6, with TRBD1 as a possible D gene (5 bases). Germline V gene sequence: CDR1 LNHDA, CDR2 SQIVND (reference sequence). The V end was cut by 5 bases, the J end by 6 bases, with 11 bases between. The CDR3 runs 14 residues. This CDR3 is CASSGQGGNSPLHF. The CDR3 region has the DNA TGTGCCAGTAGTGGTCAGGGTGGTAATTCACCCCTCCACTTT.

J is TRBJ2-1 and V is TRBV10-3, with 8 bases lining up with TRBD2. The junction had 7 bases not matched to a gene; V was cut back by 2 bases and J by 10 bases. This CDR3 contains 14 residues. Germline-derived CDR1 and CDR2 are ENHRY and SYGVKD. CDR3 in amino acids: CAISEGLAGREQFF. The CDR3 nucleotides are TGTGCCATCAGTGAGGGTCTAGCGGGCCGGGAGCAGTTCTTC.

The J gene is TRBJ2-1, the V gene TRBV19; D possibly corresponds to TRBD1 (5 bases). Germline CDR1 LNHDA, CDR2 SQIVND (reference sequence). The V end was cut by 1 base, the J end by 6 bases, with 16 bases between. This CDR3 contains 16 residues. The CDR3 DNA sequence: TGTGCCAGTAGTATAGGGAAACTTATAAGGGGCAATGAGCAGTTCTTC. Translation: CASSIGKLIRGNEQFF.

The rearrangement joins TRBV30 to TRBJ2-7; 12 bases fit TRBD2. Germline loops: CDR1 GTSNPN, CDR2 SVGIG (reference sequence). This CDR3 has 13 amino acids. The V and J ends lost 6 bases and 4 bases, in that order; junction bases with no gene match: 4. In nucleotides, the CDR3 is TGTGCCTGCCTAGCGGGAGGGCCTTACGAGCAGTACTTC. It encodes CACLAGGPYEQYF.